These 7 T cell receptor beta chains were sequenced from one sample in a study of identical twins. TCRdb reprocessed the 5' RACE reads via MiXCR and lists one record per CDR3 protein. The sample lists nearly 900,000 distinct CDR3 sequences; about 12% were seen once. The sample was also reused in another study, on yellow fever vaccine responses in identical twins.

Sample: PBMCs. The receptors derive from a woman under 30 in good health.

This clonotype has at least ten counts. CDR3 in amino acids: CSVAPLGGTDTQYF. The CDR3 region has the DNA TGCAGCGTTGCCCCCCTAGGGGGCACAGATACGCAGTATTTT. The rearrangement uses TRBV29-1 and TRBJ2-3, with D perhaps TRBD1 (5 bases). The CDR3 covers 14 residues. CDR1 SQVTM and CDR2 ANQGSEA come from the germline V gene. Trimming took off 4 bases at V and 1 base at J, with 12 bases between the two ends.

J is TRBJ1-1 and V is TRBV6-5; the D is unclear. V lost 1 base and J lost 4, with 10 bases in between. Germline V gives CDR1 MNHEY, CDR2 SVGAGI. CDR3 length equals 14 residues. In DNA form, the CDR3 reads TGTGCCAGCAGTTACTTATCACGGAGCACTGAAGCTTTCTTT. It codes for CASSYLSRSTEAFF.

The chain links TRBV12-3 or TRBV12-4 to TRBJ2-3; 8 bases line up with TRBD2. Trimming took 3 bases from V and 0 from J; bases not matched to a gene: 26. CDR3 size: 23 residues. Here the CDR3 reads CASSFGGRYRPNDLPSSTDTQYF. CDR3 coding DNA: TGTGCCAGCAGTTTTGGCGGGAGGTACAGACCGAACGATCTCCCTTCTAGCACAGATACGCAGTATTTT.

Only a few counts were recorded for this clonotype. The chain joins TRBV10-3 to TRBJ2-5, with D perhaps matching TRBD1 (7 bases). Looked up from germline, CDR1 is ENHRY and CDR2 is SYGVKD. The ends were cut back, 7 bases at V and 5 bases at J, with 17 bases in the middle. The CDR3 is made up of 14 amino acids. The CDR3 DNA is TGTGCCATCAAACCAGGGGGAGGCGGGGAGACCCAGTACTTC. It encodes CAIKPGGGGETQYF.

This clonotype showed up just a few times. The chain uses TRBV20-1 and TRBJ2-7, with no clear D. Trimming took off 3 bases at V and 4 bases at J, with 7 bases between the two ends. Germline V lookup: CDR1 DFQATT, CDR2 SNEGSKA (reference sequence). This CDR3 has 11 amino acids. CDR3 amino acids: CSASMGYEQYV. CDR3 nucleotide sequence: TGCAGTGCTAGTATGGGTTACGAGCAGTACGTC.

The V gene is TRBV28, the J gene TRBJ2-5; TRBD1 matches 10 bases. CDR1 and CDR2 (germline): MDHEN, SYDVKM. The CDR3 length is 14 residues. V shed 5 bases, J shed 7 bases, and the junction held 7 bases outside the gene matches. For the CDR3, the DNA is TGTGCCAGCAGTCCAGGGACAGGGGTCCGGACCCAGTACTTC. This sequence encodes CASSPGTGVRTQYF.

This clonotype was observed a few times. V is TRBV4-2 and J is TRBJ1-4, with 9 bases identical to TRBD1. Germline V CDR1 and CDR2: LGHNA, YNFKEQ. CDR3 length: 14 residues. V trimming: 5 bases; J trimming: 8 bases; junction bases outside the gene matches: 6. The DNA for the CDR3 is TGTGCCAGCAGCACCGGGACAGGGAAGGAAAAACTGTTTTTT. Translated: CASSTGTGKEKLFF.